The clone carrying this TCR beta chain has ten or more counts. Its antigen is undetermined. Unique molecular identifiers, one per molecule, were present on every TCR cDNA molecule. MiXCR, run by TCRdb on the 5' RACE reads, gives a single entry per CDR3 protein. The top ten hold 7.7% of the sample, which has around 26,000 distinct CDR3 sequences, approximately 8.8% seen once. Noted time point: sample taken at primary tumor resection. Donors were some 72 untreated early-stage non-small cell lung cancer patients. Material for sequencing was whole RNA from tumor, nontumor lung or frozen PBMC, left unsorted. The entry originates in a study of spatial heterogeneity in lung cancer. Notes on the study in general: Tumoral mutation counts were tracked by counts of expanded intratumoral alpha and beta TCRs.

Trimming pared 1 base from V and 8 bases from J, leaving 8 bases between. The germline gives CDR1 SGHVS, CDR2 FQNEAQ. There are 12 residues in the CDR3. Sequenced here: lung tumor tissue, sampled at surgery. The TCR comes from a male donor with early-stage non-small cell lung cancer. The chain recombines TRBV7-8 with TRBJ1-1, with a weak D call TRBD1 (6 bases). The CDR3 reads CASSLEQGEAFF. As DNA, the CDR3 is TGTGCCAGCAGCTTAGAACAGGGCGAAGCTTTCTTT.